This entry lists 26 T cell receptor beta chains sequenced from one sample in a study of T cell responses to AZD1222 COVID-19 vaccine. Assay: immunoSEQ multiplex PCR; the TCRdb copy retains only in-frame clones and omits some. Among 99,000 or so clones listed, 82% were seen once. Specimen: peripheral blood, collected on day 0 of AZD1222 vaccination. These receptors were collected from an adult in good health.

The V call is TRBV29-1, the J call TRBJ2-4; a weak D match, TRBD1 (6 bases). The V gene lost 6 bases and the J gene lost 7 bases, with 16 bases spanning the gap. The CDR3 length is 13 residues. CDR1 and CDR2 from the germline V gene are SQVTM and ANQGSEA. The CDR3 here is CSVAGWGHNIQYF. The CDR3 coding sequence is TGCAGCGTGGCAGGGTGGGGGCATAACATTCAGTACTTC.

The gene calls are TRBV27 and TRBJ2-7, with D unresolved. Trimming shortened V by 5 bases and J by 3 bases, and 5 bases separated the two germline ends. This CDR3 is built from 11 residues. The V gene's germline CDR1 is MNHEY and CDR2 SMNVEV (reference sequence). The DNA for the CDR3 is TGTGCCAGCAGTGACAACTACGAGCAGTACTTC. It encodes CASSDNYEQYF.

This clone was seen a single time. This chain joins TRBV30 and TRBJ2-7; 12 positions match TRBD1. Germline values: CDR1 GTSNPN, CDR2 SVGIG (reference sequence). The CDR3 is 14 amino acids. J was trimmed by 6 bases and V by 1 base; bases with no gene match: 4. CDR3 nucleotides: TGTGCCTGGAGTGCGGGACAGGGGGCTTTCGAGCAGTACTTC. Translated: CAWSAGQGAFEQYF.

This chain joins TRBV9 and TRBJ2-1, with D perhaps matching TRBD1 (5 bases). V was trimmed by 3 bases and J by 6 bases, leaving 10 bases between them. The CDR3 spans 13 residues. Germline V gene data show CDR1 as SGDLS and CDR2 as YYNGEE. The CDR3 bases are TGTGCCAGCAGCGCAGGGTTCCGCAATGAGCAGTTCTTC. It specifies CASSAGFRNEQFF.

The CDR3 loop reads CASSYWSLSSSGYTF. As DNA, the CDR3 is TGTGCCAGCAGTTACTGGAGTTTGAGCTCGAGTGGCTACACCTTC. This chain uses TRBV6-5 with TRBJ1-2; D not certain. Germline V gene data show CDR1 as MNHEY and CDR2 as SVGAGI. This CDR3 region has 15 residues. V lost 1 base and J lost 7, with 16 bases in between.

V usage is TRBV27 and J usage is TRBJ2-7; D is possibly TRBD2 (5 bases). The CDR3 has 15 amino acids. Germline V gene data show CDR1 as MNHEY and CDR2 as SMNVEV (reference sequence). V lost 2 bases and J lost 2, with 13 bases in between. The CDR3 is CASSLRPGNTYEQYF. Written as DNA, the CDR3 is TGTGCCAGCAGTTTACGTCCCGGGAACACCTACGAGCAGTACTTC.

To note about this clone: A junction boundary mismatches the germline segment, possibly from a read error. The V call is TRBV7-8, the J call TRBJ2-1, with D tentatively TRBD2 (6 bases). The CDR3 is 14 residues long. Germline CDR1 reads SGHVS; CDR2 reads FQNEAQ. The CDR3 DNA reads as TGTGCCAGCAGCCTAGCGAGCACGGTGATTGAGCAGTTCTTC. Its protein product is CASSLASTVIEQFF.

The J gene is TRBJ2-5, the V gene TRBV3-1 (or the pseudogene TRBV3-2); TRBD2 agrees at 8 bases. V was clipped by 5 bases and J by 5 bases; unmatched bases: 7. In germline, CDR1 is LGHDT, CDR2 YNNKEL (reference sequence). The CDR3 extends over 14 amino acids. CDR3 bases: TGTGCCAGCAGCTCACGGGGGGGCCGGGAGACCCAGTACTTC. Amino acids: CASSSRGGRETQYF.

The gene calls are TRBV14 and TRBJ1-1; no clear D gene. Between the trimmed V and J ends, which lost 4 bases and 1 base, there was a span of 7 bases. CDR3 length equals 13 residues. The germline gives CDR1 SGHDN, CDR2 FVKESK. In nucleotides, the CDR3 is TGTGCCAGCAGCCGTCAGCCGAACACTGAAGCTTTCTTT. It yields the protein CASSRQPNTEAFF.

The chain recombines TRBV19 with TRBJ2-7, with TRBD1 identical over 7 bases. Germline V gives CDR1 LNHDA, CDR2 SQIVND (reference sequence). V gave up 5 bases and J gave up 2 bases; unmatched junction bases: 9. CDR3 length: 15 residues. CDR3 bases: TGTGCCAGTAGTCCCCGGATGGACAGGACCTACGAGCAGTACTTC. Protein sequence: CASSPRMDRTYEQYF.

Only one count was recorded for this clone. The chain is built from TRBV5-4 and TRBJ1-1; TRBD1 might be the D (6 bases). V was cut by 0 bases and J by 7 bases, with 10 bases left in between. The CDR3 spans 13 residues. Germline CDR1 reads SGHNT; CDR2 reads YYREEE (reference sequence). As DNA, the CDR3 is TGTGCCAGCAGCTTGGATTGGACAGTTGAAGCTTTCTTT. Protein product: CASSLDWTVEAFF.

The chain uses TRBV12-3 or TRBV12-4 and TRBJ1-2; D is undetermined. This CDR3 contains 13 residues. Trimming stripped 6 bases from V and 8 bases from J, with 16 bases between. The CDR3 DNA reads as TGTGCCAGCAGGGCCCATGATATGGTCGGCTACACCTTC. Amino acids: CASRAHDMVGYTF.

CDR3 amino acids: CASSLGRGGSYNEQFF. The CDR3 region has the DNA TGCGCCAGCAGCCTCGGGCGGGGGGGCAGTTACAATGAGCAGTTCTTC. The chain is built from TRBV4-1 and TRBJ2-1; 9 positions match TRBD2. This CDR3 is 16 amino acids long. The germline V gene has CDR1 MGHRA and CDR2 YSYEKL. The V and J ends lost 4 bases and 4 bases, in that order; junction bases with no gene match: 8.

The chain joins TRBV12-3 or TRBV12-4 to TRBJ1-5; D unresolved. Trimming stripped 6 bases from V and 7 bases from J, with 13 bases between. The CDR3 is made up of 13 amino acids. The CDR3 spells CASSPNSGQPQHF. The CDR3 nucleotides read TGTGCCAGCAGCCCAAACAGTGGACAGCCCCAGCATTTT.

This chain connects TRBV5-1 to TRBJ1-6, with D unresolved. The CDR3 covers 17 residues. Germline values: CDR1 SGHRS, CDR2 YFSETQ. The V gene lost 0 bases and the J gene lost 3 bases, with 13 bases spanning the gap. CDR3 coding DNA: TGCGCCAGCAGCTTGGCCGGCAGACCTGACTATAATTCACCCCTCCACTTT. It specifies CASSLAGRPDYNSPLHF. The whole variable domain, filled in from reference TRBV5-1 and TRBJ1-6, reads KAGVTQTPRYLIKTRGQQVTLSCSPISGHRSVSWYQQTPGQGLQFLFEYFSETQRNKGNFPGRFSGRQFSNSRSEMNVSTLELGDSALYLCASSLAGRPDYNSPLHFGNGTRLTVT.

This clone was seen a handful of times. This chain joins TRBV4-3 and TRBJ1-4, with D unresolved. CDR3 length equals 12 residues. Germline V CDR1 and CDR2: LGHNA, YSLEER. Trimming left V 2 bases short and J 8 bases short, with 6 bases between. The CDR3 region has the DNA TGCGCCAGCAGCCAATTTAGGGAAAAACTGTTTTTT. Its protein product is CASSQFREKLFF.

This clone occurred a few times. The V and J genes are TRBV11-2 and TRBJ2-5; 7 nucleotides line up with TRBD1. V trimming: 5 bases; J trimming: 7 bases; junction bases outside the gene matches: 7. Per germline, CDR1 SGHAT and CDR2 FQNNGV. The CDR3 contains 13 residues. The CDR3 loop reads CASSPTGKGTQYF. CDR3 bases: TGTGCCAGCAGCCCGACAGGGAAAGGGACCCAGTACTTC.

CDR3: CATSREGILDSPLHF. For the CDR3, the DNA is TGTGCCACCAGCAGAGAGGGGATTTTGGATTCACCCCTCCACTTT. The genes are TRBV15 and TRBJ1-6; D remains unclear. Trimming left V 0 bases short and J 8 bases short, with 11 bases between. The CDR3 has 15 amino acids. Per germline, CDR1 LNHNV and CDR2 YYDKDF (reference sequence).

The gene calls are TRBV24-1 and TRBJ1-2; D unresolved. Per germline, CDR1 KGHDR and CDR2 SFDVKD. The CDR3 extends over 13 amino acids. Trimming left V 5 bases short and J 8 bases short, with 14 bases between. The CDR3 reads CATSVTAYEGYTF. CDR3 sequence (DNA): TGTGCCACCAGTGTCACAGCGTATGAGGGCTACACCTTC.

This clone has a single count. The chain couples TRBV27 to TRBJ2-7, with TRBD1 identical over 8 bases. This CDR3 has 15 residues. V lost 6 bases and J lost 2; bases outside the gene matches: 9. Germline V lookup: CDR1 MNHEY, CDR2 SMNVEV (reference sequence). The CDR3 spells CASSGQGARTYEQYF. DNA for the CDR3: TGTGCCAGCAGCGGACAGGGTGCGAGAACCTACGAGCAGTACTTC.

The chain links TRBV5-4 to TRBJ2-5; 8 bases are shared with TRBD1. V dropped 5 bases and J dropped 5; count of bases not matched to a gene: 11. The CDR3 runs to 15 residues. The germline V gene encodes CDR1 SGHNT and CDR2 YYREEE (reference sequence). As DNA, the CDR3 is TGTGCCAGCAGTGCCGACAGGGGAGAATGGGAGACCCAGTACTTC. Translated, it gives CASSADRGEWETQYF.

CDR3 region: CASSYAVNTEAFF. The DNA of the CDR3 is TGTGCCAGCAGTTACGCGGTGAACACTGAAGCTTTCTTT. The rearrangement links TRBV6-2 or TRBV6-3 to TRBJ1-1; D is unresolved. Germline V gene sequence: CDR1 MNHEY, CDR2 SVGEGT. V was shortened by 2 bases and J by 0 bases, with 4 bases between the two germline ends. This CDR3 has 13 residues.

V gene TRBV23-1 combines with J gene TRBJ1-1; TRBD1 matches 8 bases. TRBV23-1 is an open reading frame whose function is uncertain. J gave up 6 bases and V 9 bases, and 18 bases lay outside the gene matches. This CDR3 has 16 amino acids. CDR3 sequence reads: CARVPKAGGLTPEAFF. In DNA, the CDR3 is TGCGCCAGGGTCCCAAAGGCAGGGGGCCTAACCCCTGAAGCTTTCTTT.

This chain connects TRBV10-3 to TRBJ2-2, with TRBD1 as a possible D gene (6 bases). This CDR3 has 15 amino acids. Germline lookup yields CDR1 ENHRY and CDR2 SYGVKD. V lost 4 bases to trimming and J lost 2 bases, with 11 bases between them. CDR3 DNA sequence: TGTGCCATCAGTGGGACAGAAATTAACACCGGGGAGCTGTTTTTT. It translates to CAISGTEINTGELFF.

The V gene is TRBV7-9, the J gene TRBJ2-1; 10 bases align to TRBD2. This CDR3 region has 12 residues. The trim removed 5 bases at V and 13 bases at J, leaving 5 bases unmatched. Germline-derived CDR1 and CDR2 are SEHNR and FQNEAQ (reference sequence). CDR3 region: CASSQGLADQFF. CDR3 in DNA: TGTGCCAGCAGCCAAGGACTAGCGGATCAGTTCTTC. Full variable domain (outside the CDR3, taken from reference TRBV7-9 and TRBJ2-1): DTGVSQNPRHKITKRGQNVTFRCDPISEHNRLYWYRQTLGQGPEFLTYFQNEAQLEKSRLLSDRFSAERPKGSFSTLEIQRTEQGDSAMYLCASSQGLADQFFGPGTRLTVL.

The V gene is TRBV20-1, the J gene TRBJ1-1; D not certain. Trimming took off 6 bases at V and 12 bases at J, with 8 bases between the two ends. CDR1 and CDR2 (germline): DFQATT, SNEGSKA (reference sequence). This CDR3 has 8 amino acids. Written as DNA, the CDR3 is TGCAGTGCCCCCCTATCTTTCTTT. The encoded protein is CSAPLSFF.